This T cell receptor beta chain was profiled in a study of OX40 agonist ivuxolimab in advanced cancers. For the study at large: Enrolled patients in dose escalation had cancers that were hepatocellular carcinoma, melanoma, renal cell or head and neck cancer.

From germline, CDR1 is MNHEY and CDR2 SVGAGI. The CDR3 totals 13 residues. Between the trimmed V and J ends, which lost 1 base and 6 bases, there was a span of 7 bases. Here immunoSEQ multiplex PCR was the method, and the copy in TCRdb shows in-frame clones only, minus some. In the table there are about 59,000 clones, 84% of which are singletons. A word on this clone: Its antigen remains unknown.

Points from the study as a whole: Expansion of clones was among the lowest in partial responders at 0.1-3.0 mg/kg. The mean number of expanded clones was higher in CD8+ T cells than in CD4+.

The specimen comprised CD4+ or CD8+ T cells sorted from blood, sampled in a trial of the OX40 agonist ivuxolimab. This clonotype was obtained from an adult with an advanced solid tumor such as melanoma, head and neck, liver or kidney cancer. The V gene is TRBV6-5, the J gene TRBJ2-1; D ambiguous. CDR3 in amino acids: CASSYWWGNEQFF. CDR3 DNA sequence: TGTGCCAGCAGTTACTGGTGGGGCAATGAGCAGTTCTTC.